This T cell receptor beta chain was sequenced in a study of blood T cell repertoires in COVID-19 (TCRdb year 2020). General notes on the study: Samples from collaborators originated in the United States, Italy and Spain and spanned both the acute and convalescent phases of COVID-19. The dataset comprised deeply sampled blood TCRbeta repertoires from subjects exposed to, actively infected with, or recovered from COVID-19. The samples were drawn from two sources: the first 160 participants of the ongoing ImmuneRACE study, and 1,000 to 1,500 subjects contributed by 6 global collaborators. HLA class I and class II types, where available, came from metadata supplied by the sample provider rather than from assay-based typing. Sample metadata almost always included a de-identified subject ID, COVID-19 status, age in years and sex. The material from the prospective study consisted of cDNA or gDNA derived from T cells, B-cell-depleted T cells, or PBMCs. The repertoires were released in a freely available public database intended as a resource for research on the immune response to SARS-CoV-2.

The CDR3 measures 16 amino acids from cysteine to phenylalanine. The kept DNA is CDR3 alone, 48 bases in frame from the first base. V is cut by 2 bases and J by 0 bases, and the space between the germline ends is 11 bases. In the germline V gene, CDR1 corresponds to MNHEY and CDR2 to SVGAGI. Study-wide conclusions, independent of this receptor: Clinical and demographic metadata were provided uncurated, with the amount varying by source and participant.

One collaborating source in Seattle enrolled patients while the patients were actively infected and followed the patients over time throughout the course of disease. Collaborating institutions collected whole blood in K2EDTA tubes following their own protocols. For TCRbeta analysis, collaborators shipped samples as frozen whole blood, isolated PBMCs, or DNA extracted from either of those sample types. TCRbeta CDR3 regions were amplified from genomic DNA by means of the immunoSEQ Assay, a bias-controlled multiplex PCR. The study's own analysis went as follows. The number of nucleated cells in each sample was estimated from the amplification of reference gene primers within the assay. To quantify the absolute abundance of each unique TCRbeta CDR3 rearrangement, sequence reads were collapsed and filtered. For each sample, productive Simpson clonality was calculated as the square root of Simpson's diversity index across productive rearrangements. TCRdb carries this immuneACCESS record with in-frame sequences only. Its versions omit some clonotypes, under half of them owing to an unresolved V gene in the studies checked, with the rest unexplained. V, J and clone size derive from that table, while D and trimming were established from the DNA sequence. A total of 330,000 or so clones appear in this sample, more than 70% of them only once. Clones ranked in the top ten supply approximately 4.1% of the sample.

For this clone: Its target antigen remains unknown. Per-base qualities were not stored, and no clone one base away is much larger.

The sequence is built from TRBV6-5 and TRBJ1-3; the D gene is possibly TRBD1, with 6 bases matching. This receptor was obtained from an older woman with COVID-19, enrolled during active disease. Input material: peripheral blood. The DNA is TGTGCCAGCAGTTACACAGGGTCGAGCTCTGGAAACACCATATATTTT. It encodes CASSYTGSSSGNTIYF.